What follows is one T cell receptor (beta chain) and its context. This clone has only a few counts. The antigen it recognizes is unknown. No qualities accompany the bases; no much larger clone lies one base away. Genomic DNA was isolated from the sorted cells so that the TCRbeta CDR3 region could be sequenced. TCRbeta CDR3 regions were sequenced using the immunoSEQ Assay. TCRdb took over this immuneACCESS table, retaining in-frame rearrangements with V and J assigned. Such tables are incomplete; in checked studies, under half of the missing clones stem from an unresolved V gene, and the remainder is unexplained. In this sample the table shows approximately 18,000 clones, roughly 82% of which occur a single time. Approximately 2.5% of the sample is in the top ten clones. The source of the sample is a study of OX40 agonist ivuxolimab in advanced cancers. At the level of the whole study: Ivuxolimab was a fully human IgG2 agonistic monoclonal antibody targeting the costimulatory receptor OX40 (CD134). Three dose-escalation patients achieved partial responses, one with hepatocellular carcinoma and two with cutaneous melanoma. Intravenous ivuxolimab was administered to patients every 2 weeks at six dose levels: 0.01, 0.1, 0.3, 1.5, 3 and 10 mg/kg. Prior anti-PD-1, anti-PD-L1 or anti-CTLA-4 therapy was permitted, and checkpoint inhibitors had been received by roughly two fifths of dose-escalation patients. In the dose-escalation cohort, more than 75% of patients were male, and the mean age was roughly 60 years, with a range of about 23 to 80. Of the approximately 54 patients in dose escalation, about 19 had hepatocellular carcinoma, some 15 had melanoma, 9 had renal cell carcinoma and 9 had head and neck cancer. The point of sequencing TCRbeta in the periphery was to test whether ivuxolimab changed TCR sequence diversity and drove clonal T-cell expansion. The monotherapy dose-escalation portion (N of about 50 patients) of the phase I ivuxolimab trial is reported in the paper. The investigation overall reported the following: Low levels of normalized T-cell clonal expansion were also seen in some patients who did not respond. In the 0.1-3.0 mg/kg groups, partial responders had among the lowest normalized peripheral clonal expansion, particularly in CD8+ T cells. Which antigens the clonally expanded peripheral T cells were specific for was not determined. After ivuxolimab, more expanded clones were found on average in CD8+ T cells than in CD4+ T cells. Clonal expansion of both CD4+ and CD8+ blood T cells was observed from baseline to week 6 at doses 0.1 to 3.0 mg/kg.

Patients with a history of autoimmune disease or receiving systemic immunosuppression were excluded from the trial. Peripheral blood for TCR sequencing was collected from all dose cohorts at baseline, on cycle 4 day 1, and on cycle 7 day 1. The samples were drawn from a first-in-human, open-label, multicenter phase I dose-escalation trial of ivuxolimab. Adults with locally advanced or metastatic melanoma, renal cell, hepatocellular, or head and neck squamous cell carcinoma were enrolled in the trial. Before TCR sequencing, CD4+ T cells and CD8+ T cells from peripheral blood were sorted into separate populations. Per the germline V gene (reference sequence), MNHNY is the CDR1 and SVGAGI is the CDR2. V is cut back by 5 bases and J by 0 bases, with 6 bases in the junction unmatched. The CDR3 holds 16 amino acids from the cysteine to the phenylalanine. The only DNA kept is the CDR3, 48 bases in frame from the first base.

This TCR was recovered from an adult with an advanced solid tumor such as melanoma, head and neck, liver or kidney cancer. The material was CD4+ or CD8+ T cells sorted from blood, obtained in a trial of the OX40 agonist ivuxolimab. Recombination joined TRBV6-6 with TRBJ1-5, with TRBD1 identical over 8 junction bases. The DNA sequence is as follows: TGTGCCAGCAGTCGACAGGGGCGGAATAGCAATCAGCCCCAGCATTTT. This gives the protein CASSRQGRNSNQPQHF.